The sequence of this T cell receptor (beta chain) was determined in a study of CD8 T cells in ankylosing spondylitis (dated by TCRdb to about 2017). Broadly, across the study: To find TCR variants linked to disease, the study profiled T cell receptor beta repertoires in ankylosing spondylitis patients and healthy donors. The full study cohort was made up of about two dozen ankylosing spondylitis patients and about a hundred healthy donors. Peripheral blood was sampled, and synovial fluid was also collected from ankylosing spondylitis patients.

Results the study describes overall, beyond this receptor: The disease-linked clones had a CD8+ phenotype and were found at relatively low frequencies in peripheral blood. Blood from ankylosing spondylitis patients appeared to be characterized by a TCR beta motif made up of several highly homologous amino acid variants. Some motif variants had previously been reported in the synovial fluid and blood of reactive arthritis patients, which suggests shared mechanisms of disease initiation. According to the report, matched synovial fluid samples from ankylosing spondylitis patients were significantly enriched for the disease-linked clones.

With regard to this clonotype: Which antigen it targets is not known. No base qualities exist here, and no much larger clone lies one base off it.

Sequencing took place on an Illumina HiSeq 2500. TCR beta libraries were prepared by quantitative 5'-RACE with molecular barcodes. In the source study's methods: A new computational method, built on a probabilistic model of VDJ rearrangement, was used to identify disease-linked TCR variants. Clones were called with MiXCR by TCRdb after fastp trimmed the public reads at Q25, and only in-frame beta chains were retained. Each record represents a unique CDR3 protein, reported with the most common genes and DNA among its rows. TCRdb's processing, not the authors' own work, is the source of the V and J calls. For this sample the table gives around 33,000 distinct CDR3 sequences, of which 7.2% were detected only once. Together, the top ten hold 10% of the sample. The germline V gene (reference sequence) provides CDR1 DFQATT and CDR2 SNEGSKA. From its cysteine to its phenylalanine, the CDR3 spans 11 amino acids. Solely the CDR3 DNA is kept, with 33 bases framed from the first base.

The rearrangement combines TRBV20-1 with TRBJ1-1; TRBD1 is perhaps the D gene, given 5 matching bases. The clonotype comes from a male donor with ankylosing spondylitis or in good health (not recorded which). The sample taken for sequencing was blood, either unsorted or a sorted T cell fraction (not recorded which). DNA sequence: TGCGGACACACAGCGAACACTGAAGCTTTCTTT. This yields the protein CGHTANTEAFF.